This entry lists 21 T cell receptor beta chains sequenced from one sample in a study of T cell responses to AZD1222 COVID-19 vaccine. Repertoires were generated with immunoSEQ multiplex PCR, while TCRdb's copy carries only in-frame clones and drops some. The top ten hold over 25% of the sample, which has about 72,000 clones, 80% to 90% seen once. The sample here was peripheral blood, taken 28 days after the second AZD1222 dose. All receptors derive from an adult who received the AZD1222 COVID-19 vaccine.

This chain links TRBV5-6 with TRBJ1-2; D gene ambiguous. CDR3 length: 13 residues. V shed 7 bases and J shed 2 bases, with 12 bases lying between them. Germline CDR1 and CDR2: SGHDT and YYEEEE. This CDR3 is CASGFATNYGYTF. CDR3 bases: TGTGCCAGCGGGTTTGCCACCAACTATGGCTACACCTTC. Full variable domain (rest looked up from reference TRBV5-6 and TRBJ1-2): DAGVTQSPTHLIKTRGQQVTLRCSPKSGHDTVSWYQQALGQGPQFIFQYYEEEERQRGNFPDRFSGHQFPNYSSELNVNALLLGDSALYLCASGFATNYGYTFGSGTRLTVV.

This chain uses TRBV11-3 with TRBJ2-3, with TRBD2 as a possible D gene (6 bases). V shed 11 bases and J shed 7 bases, with 22 bases lying between them. The CDR3 spans 14 residues. Germline assignment: CDR1 SGHNT and CDR2 YENEEA. Here the CDR3 reads CASSFGRETYTQYF. The CDR3 DNA reads TGTGCCTCGTCATTTGGCCGGGAGACTTATACGCAGTATTTT.

The rearrangement joins TRBV7-9 to TRBJ1-1, with a tentative D call TRBD1 (6 bases). V dropped 5 bases and J dropped 6 bases, with 10 bases sitting between them. Germline V gene lookup returns CDR1 SEHNR and CDR2 FQNEAQ (reference sequence). The CDR3 length is 12 residues. The CDR3 region is CASSTTGPEAFF. CDR3 bases: TGTGCCAGCAGCACTACAGGGCCTGAAGCTTTCTTT.

The V call is TRBV12-3 or TRBV12-4, the J call TRBJ2-7, with unresolved D. V shed 6 bases and J shed 6 bases, with 9 bases lying between them. CDR3 size: 11 residues. CDR3 protein: CASSRLGEQYF. CDR3 in DNA: TGTGCCAGCAGCCGGCTCGGCGAGCAGTACTTC.

This clone appeared a single time. The V and J genes are TRBV19 and TRBJ2-2, with D possibly being TRBD2 (5 bases). Germline V gene data show CDR1 as LNHDA and CDR2 as SQIVND (reference sequence). V was trimmed by 7 bases and J by 2 bases, leaving 11 bases between them. The CDR3 is made up of 14 amino acids. Written as DNA, the CDR3 is TGTGCCAGTAATCCAGCGGCCAACACCGGGGAGCTGTTTTTT. Protein product: CASNPAANTGELFF.

The chain is built from TRBV27 and TRBJ2-5, with 7 positions matching TRBD1. The CDR3 is 15 amino acids. V lost 2 bases, J lost 1 base, and 4 bases stayed unmatched. The V gene's germline CDR1 is MNHEY and CDR2 SMNVEV (reference sequence). The CDR3 DNA is TGTGCCAGCAGTTTAACCCGACAGGGCCAAGAGACCCAGTACTTC. It codes for CASSLTRQGQETQYF.

The V and J genes are TRBV23-1 and TRBJ2-7, with a weak D call TRBD1 (5 bases). TRBV23-1 is reported as an ORF; its role is uncertain. The V and J ends lost 0 bases and 9 bases respectively, with 12 bases between them. The CDR3 is 13 residues long. CDR3: CASSQSGAIGQYF. CDR3 nucleotides: TGCGCCAGCAGTCAATCTGGGGCTATCGGGCAGTACTTC.

The CDR3 DNA reads as TGTGCCAGCAGTTTAGTTCTCCCCAATGAGCAGTTCTTC. Translated: CASSLVLPNEQFF. The chain couples TRBV12-3 or TRBV12-4 to TRBJ2-1; the D is unclear. The CDR3 totals 13 residues. V lost 1 base, J lost 6 bases, and 7 bases lay in between.

V and J are TRBV29-1 and TRBJ1-2; a possible D gene is TRBD1 (6 bases). The V end was cut by 8 bases, the J end by 4 bases, with 26 bases between. The CDR3 is made up of 16 amino acids. Germline V lookup: CDR1 SQVTM, CDR2 ANQGSEA. The CDR3 spells CSQSGPGQLNIYGYTF. In DNA, the CDR3 is TGCAGCCAGAGCGGACCTGGACAGCTAAATATCTATGGCTACACCTTC.

CDR3 protein: CASSQGGTSFYEQYF. The CDR3, as DNA: TGCGCCAGCAGCCAAGGGGGGACTAGCTTTTACGAGCAGTACTTC. The chain has TRBV4-3 and TRBJ2-7, with 9 bases fitting TRBD2. J was trimmed by 4 bases and V by 1 base; bases with no gene match: 5. Germline CDR1 LGHNA, CDR2 YSLEER. The CDR3 contains 15 residues.

The CDR3 DNA follows: TGTGCCAGCAGTTTAGTACAGGGTGGTTCACCCCTCCACTTT. Translation: CASSLVQGGSPLHF. The chain couples TRBV28 to TRBJ1-6, with a tentative D call TRBD1 (6 bases). The germline V gene has CDR1 MDHEN and CDR2 SYDVKM. The length of the CDR3 is 14 residues. V lost 2 bases, J lost 9 bases, and 11 bases lay in between.

This chain joins TRBV6-4 and TRBJ1-5; a possible D gene is TRBD1 (5 bases). Trimming pared 2 bases from V and 2 bases from J, leaving 19 bases between. The CDR3 spans 18 residues. In germline, CDR1 is MRHNA, CDR2 SNTAGT. As DNA, the CDR3 is TGTGCCAGCAGTGACGGCCACAGGTATTTCTCGGGCAATCAGCCCCAGCATTTT. Translating gives CASSDGHRYFSGNQPQHF.

The table lists this clone with a count of one. This rearrangement joins TRBV6-5 to TRBJ1-4; 7 bases fit TRBD1. Germline values: CDR1 MNHEY, CDR2 SVGAGI. The CDR3 loop spans 15 amino acids. With 5 bases clipped from V and 7 bases from J, the junction kept 10 bases outside the gene matches. For the CDR3, the DNA is TGTGCCAGCAGTCCCGAGACAGGGTTGGGTGAAAAACTGTTTTTT. It codes for CASSPETGLGEKLFF.

The V call is TRBV7-3, the J call TRBJ2-1, with TRBD1 as a possible D gene (5 bases). Germline values: CDR1 SGHTA, CDR2 FQGTGA. This CDR3 spans 16 amino acids. V lost 5 bases and J lost 0, with 14 bases in between. The CDR3 nucleotides read TGTGCCAGCAGCCCGGCAGAAAGGGGCTCCTACAATGAGCAGTTCTTC. Amino acid sequence: CASSPAERGSYNEQFF.

The V gene is TRBV6-5, the J gene TRBJ2-2; D gene unclear. The germline CDR1 and CDR2 sequences are MNHEY and SVGAGI. Trimming pared 5 bases from V and 3 bases from J, leaving 4 bases between. The CDR3 is made up of 12 amino acids. The CDR3 DNA follows: TGTGCCAGCAGTCTGGACACCGGGGAGCTGTTTTTT. Translating gives CASSLDTGELFF.

CDR3 sequence (DNA): TGTGCCAGCAGTTCTGGGACTAGAGGGACCAATGAGCAGTTCTTC. Protein: CASSSGTRGTNEQFF. The chain couples TRBV27 to TRBJ2-1; TRBD2 matches at 8 bases. CDR1 is MNHEY and CDR2 is SMNVEV in the germline V gene (reference sequence). The CDR3 has 15 residues. V trimming: 4 bases; J trimming: 6 bases; junction bases outside the gene matches: 8.

This clone was found once. The chain is built from TRBV3-1 (or the pseudogene TRBV3-2) and TRBJ2-1; D is possibly TRBD2 (6 bases). This CDR3 has 13 amino acids. Between the trimmed V and J ends, which lost 2 bases and 7 bases, there was a span of 9 bases. Germline CDR1 is LGHDT and CDR2 is YNNKEL (reference sequence). The DNA of the CDR3 is TGTGCCAGCAGCCAACCTCTAGCGAATGAGCAGTTCTTC. It codes for CASSQPLANEQFF.

The chain employs TRBV7-3 and TRBJ1-1, with no clear D. V lost 2 bases, J lost 6 bases, and 16 bases lay in between. CDR3 size: 15 residues. In germline, CDR1 is SGHTA, CDR2 FQGTGA. CDR3 loop: CASSLQPIRAAEAFF. In nucleotides, the CDR3 is TGTGCCAGCAGCTTACAACCCATTAGGGCTGCTGAAGCTTTCTTT.

The chain carries TRBV11-2 and TRBJ2-1; TRBD2 aligns across 12 bases. With V trimmed by 5 bases and J by 8 bases, 10 bases remained unmatched. Germline V CDR1 and CDR2: SGHAT, FQNNGV. CDR3 length: 16 amino acids. CDR3 sequence reads: CASSVALAGGSDEQFF. The CDR3, as DNA: TGTGCCAGCAGCGTCGCACTAGCGGGAGGTTCGGATGAGCAGTTCTTC.

This chain uses TRBV5-4 with TRBJ2-1; 10 bases agree with TRBD1. The CDR3 loop spans 17 amino acids. The J segment lost 1 base and the V segment lost 4 bases, leaving 8 bases of the junction unmatched. CDR1 and CDR2 (germline): SGHNT, YYREEE (reference sequence). The CDR3 DNA is TGTGCCAGCAGCCCAAGGACAGGGGGAAGGTCCTACAATGAGCAGTTCTTC. Its protein product is CASSPRTGGRSYNEQFF.

The chain links TRBV5-6 to TRBJ2-1; 11 bases map to TRBD1. CDR1 SGHDT and CDR2 YYEEEE come from the germline V gene. The J segment lost 9 bases and the V segment lost 0 bases, leaving 5 bases of the junction unmatched. The length of the CDR3 is 15 residues. CDR3 bases: TGTGCCAGCAGCTTGGAGGGACAGGGGGTGAGTGAGCAGTTCTTC. As protein: CASSLEGQGVSEQFF.